This paragraph covers one T cell receptor (beta chain) sequence. The target of this receptor is not known. No quality values exist for individual bases; no much larger clone is one base distant. The source of the sample is a study of T cells after somatic rescue of genetic block (dated by TCRdb to the early 2020s). Turning to the overall study: What the study looked at was long-term robustness, specifically in a T-cell system that came about through somatic rescue of a genetic block in T-cell development.

Receptors were amplified or captured by the immunoSEQ multiplex PCR assay. In its TCRdb copy, this immuneACCESS table keeps in-frame sequences only and misses some clones. Where compared with another copy, unresolved V genes explain less than half of these, and the others have no known cause. Present in this sample are fewer than 150,000 clones, about 89% of which were seen just once. The leading ten clones occupy over 1.1% of the sample. This TCR came from a woman between 18 and 29 years old. Sequencing used peripheral blood mononuclear cells (PBMCs).

The nucleotide sequence is TGTGCCAGCAGTTACTCAGGGGAGCACAATCAGCCCCAGCATTTT. This codes for CASSYSGEHNQPQHF. The chain is assembled from TRBV6-5 and TRBJ1-5, with TRBD1 as a weak D call on 5 bases. The CDR3, from cysteine to phenylalanine, totals 15 residues. Only the CDR3 region is kept as DNA, spanning 45 bases read in frame from base 1. Via the germline V gene, CDR1 is MNHEY and CDR2 SVGAGI. The trim is 0 bases for V and 3 bases for J, with a gap of 9 bases between the germline ends.